One sample yielded the 16 T cell receptor beta chains listed below, sequenced in a study of T cell responses to AZD1222 COVID-19 vaccine. Clones were sequenced by immunoSEQ multiplex PCR, and TCRdb holds only the in-frame ones, with some missing. The data hold 150,000 to 200,000 clones, with roughly 90% observed a single time. The source was peripheral blood, collected on day 0 of AZD1222 vaccination. These receptors were collected from an adult in good health.

The rearrangement uses TRBV19 and TRBJ1-1; no clear D. V lost 1 base to trimming and J lost 5 bases, with 11 bases between them. The CDR3 has 14 amino acids. Germline CDR1 reads LNHDA; CDR2 reads SQIVND (reference sequence). The CDR3 is CASSIVGMRTEAFF. The CDR3 nucleotides read TGTGCCAGTAGTATAGTGGGGATGAGGACTGAAGCTTTCTTT.

The chain employs TRBV7-9 and TRBJ2-7; 7 positions agree with TRBD2. Losses at the gene ends were 5 bases for V and 3 bases for J; bases not matched to a gene: 10. This CDR3 is 15 amino acids long. Germline assignment: CDR1 SEHNR and CDR2 FQNEAQ (reference sequence). In nucleotides, the CDR3 is TGTGCCAGCAGCCTAGTGGGGGGGTCGAGCTACGAGCAGTACTTC. Translating gives CASSLVGGSSYEQYF.

J is TRBJ1-2 and V is TRBV5-8, with D possibly being TRBD1 (6 bases). CDR1 SGHTS and CDR2 YDEGEE come from the germline V gene. This CDR3 has 14 residues. Trimming cost V 1 base and J 4 bases, with 11 bases left between them. Here the CDR3 DNA reads TGTGCCAGCAGCTTGTGGGGGGCAAGCTATGGCTACACCTTC. This translates into CASSLWGASYGYTF.

The chain combines TRBV30 with TRBJ2-5; D is uncertain. Germline assignment: CDR1 GTSNPN and CDR2 SVGIG (reference sequence). CDR3 length: 10 amino acids. V lost 3 bases, J lost 5 bases, and 4 bases lay in between. The CDR3 sequence: CAWRAETQYF. The CDR3 DNA sequence: TGTGCCTGGAGGGCGGAGACCCAGTACTTC.

This sequence joins TRBV5-4 and TRBJ2-2; D is unresolved. This CDR3 spans 15 amino acids. CDR1 and CDR2 from the germline V gene are SGHNT and YYREEE (reference sequence). V was shortened by 2 bases and J by 4 bases, with 12 bases between the two germline ends. The CDR3 DNA reads as TGTGCCAGCAGCTTTGACCGACTTACCACCGGGGAGCTGTTTTTT. It yields the protein CASSFDRLTTGELFF. The full variable domain, its missing parts supplied by reference TRBV5-4 and TRBJ2-2, is ETGVTQSPTHLIKTRGQQVTLRCSSQSGHNTVSWYQQALGQGPQFIFQYYREEENGRGNFPPRFSGLQFPNYSSELNVNALELDDSALYLCASSFDRLTTGELFFGEGSRLTVL.

V and J are TRBV12-3 or TRBV12-4 and TRBJ2-7; D possibly corresponds to TRBD1 (5 bases). This CDR3 comprises 13 residues. V lost 6 bases to trimming and J lost 6 bases, with 15 bases between them. The CDR3 bases are TGTGCCAGCAGCTCCCTTTCTGGGGCCGAGCAGTACTTC. Amino acid sequence: CASSSLSGAEQYF.

The chain links TRBV6-5 to TRBJ1-4; D perhaps matches TRBD1 (6 bases). Germline assignment: CDR1 MNHEY and CDR2 SVGAGI. This CDR3 is 15 amino acids long. V lost 6 bases and J 8 bases, leaving 19 bases between the germline ends. For the CDR3, the DNA is TGTGCCAGCAGCTTCGCACAGGGAAAGGGGGAAAAACTGTTTTTT. As protein: CASSFAQGKGEKLFF.

V usage is TRBV5-4 and J usage is TRBJ1-1; D is possibly TRBD1 (6 bases). From germline, CDR1 is SGHNT and CDR2 YYREEE (reference sequence). The CDR3 runs 17 residues. V lost 0 bases and J lost 0, with 15 bases in between. CDR3 nucleotides: TGTGCCAGCAGCTTGGGGACAGCCACCGGCATGAACACTGAAGCTTTCTTT. Translated: CASSLGTATGMNTEAFF.

The J gene is TRBJ2-3, the V gene TRBV5-1; possibly TRBD1 for D (6 bases). The V gene's germline CDR1 is SGHRS and CDR2 YFSETQ. The CDR3 is 15 amino acids. Trimming shortened V by 3 bases and J by 4 bases, and 15 bases separated the two germline ends. CDR3 sequence (DNA): TGCGCCAGCAGCTACGGACAGAGATTCGCAGATACGCAGTATTTT. Residues: CASSYGQRFADTQYF.

A single count supports this clone. CDR3 protein: CASSFLYEQYF. In DNA form, the CDR3 reads TGTGCCAGCAGCTTTCTCTACGAGCAGTACTTC. The chain joins TRBV5-4 to TRBJ2-7; no definite D call. The CDR3 has 11 amino acids. V lost 2 bases and J lost 3, with 3 bases in between. From germline, CDR1 is SGHNT and CDR2 YYREEE (reference sequence).

This chain links TRBV29-1 with TRBJ2-2, with 7 nucleotides matching TRBD1. The trim removed 6 bases at V and 1 base at J, leaving 2 bases unmatched. This CDR3 region has 13 residues. The germline V gene has CDR1 SQVTM and CDR2 ANQGSEA. The CDR3 DNA sequence: TGCAGCGTGGACAGGTTGAACACCGGGGAGCTGTTTTTT. Translated: CSVDRLNTGELFF.

V usage is TRBV6-1 and J usage is TRBJ1-1, with D tentatively TRBD1 (6 bases). This CDR3 contains 15 residues. Germline-derived CDR1 and CDR2 are MNHNS and SASEGT. Trimming removed 0 bases from V and 0 bases from J, with 8 bases in between. The CDR3 DNA reads TGTGCCAGCAGTGAAGCAGGGGGTATGAACACTGAAGCTTTCTTT. Its translation is CASSEAGGMNTEAFF.

The rearrangement joins TRBV9 to TRBJ1-1; a possible D gene is TRBD1 (6 bases). V lost 0 bases and J 4 bases, leaving 10 bases between the germline ends. There are 14 residues in the CDR3. The germline V gene encodes CDR1 SGDLS and CDR2 YYNGEE. The CDR3 sequence: CASSVEGVGTEAFF. In nucleotides, the CDR3 is TGTGCCAGCAGCGTAGAGGGGGTCGGCACTGAAGCTTTCTTT.

The genes are TRBV30 and TRBJ1-5, with 8 positions matching TRBD1. CDR3 size: 14 residues. The V and J ends lost 3 bases and 7 bases, in that order; junction bases with no gene match: 8. Per germline, CDR1 GTSNPN and CDR2 SVGIG (reference sequence). CDR3 protein: CAWSPDRGGQPQHF. CDR3 sequence (DNA): TGTGCCTGGAGCCCTGACAGGGGCGGACAGCCCCAGCATTTT.

The gene calls are TRBV7-3 and TRBJ2-7, with D unclear. Germline CDR1 is SGHTA and CDR2 is FQGTGA. The ends were cut back, 0 bases at V and 4 bases at J, with 7 bases in the middle. This CDR3 spans 13 amino acids. The CDR3 DNA reads as TGTGCCAGCAGCTTAACGCCGGAATACGAGCAGTACTTC. This sequence encodes CASSLTPEYEQYF.

V and J are TRBV7-9 and TRBJ2-1, with 12 bases identical to TRBD2. The CDR3 has 15 residues. Trimming at V came to 5 bases and at J to 8 bases, leaving 7 bases not matched to a gene. Germline V lookup: CDR1 SEHNR, CDR2 FQNEAQ (reference sequence). The CDR3 bases are TGTGCCAGCAGCCTGAGACTAGCGGGAGTACATGAGCAGTTCTTC. Translation gives CASSLRLAGVHEQFF.